Only one count was recorded for the clone carrying this T cell receptor (beta chain). The data are from a study of T cell responses to AZD1222 COVID-19 vaccine. Some clones are missing from TCRdb's copy, which holds only in-frame ones; the method was immunoSEQ multiplex PCR. The sample has about 55,000 clones, roughly 90% seen once. This TCR derives from an adult in good health. Material: peripheral blood, obtained on day 0 of AZD1222 vaccination.

For the CDR3, the DNA is TGTGCCAGCAGCACCACAAGACAGGGAAGGGACACCATATATTTT. It translates to CASSTTRQGRDTIYF. This chain links TRBV5-4 with TRBJ1-3, with 7 positions matching TRBD1. Germline CDR1 reads SGHNT; CDR2 reads YYREEE (reference sequence). The CDR3 consists of 15 residues. Trimming at V came to 4 bases and at J to 8 bases, leaving 12 bases not matched to a gene. Combining the CDR3 with reference TRBV5-4 and TRBJ1-3 gives the whole variable domain ETGVTQSPTHLIKTRGQQVTLRCSSQSGHNTVSWYQQALGQGPQFIFQYYREEENGRGNFPPRFSGLQFPNYSSELNVNALELDDSALYLCASSTTRQGRDTIYFGEGSWLTVV.